This T cell receptor beta chain was identified during a study of cytomegalovirus exposure and HLA in healthy donors. The donors, nominally healthy at sampling, likely had unrecorded immune exposures. CDR3 length: 13 residues. Germline CDR1 and CDR2: MNHNY and SVGAGI (reference sequence). J gave up 9 bases and V 6 bases, and 8 bases lay outside the gene matches. Findings and limits, study-wide: What TCR beta sequences reportedly achieved was accurate prediction of HLA-A and HLA-B alleles in most subjects. Owing to their indistinguishability, certain V segments, notably TRBV6-2 and TRBV6-3, were excluded.

PCR used 60 Vbeta primers and 13 Jbeta primers. Measured with immunoSEQ multiplex PCR; TCRdb has only the in-frame clones, and not every one. The table shows about 160,000 clones, with roughly 82% occurring only once. Worth noting for this clone: Its target is not known.

This sequence joins TRBV6-6 and TRBJ2-1; 7 bases agree with TRBD1. Sequenced: PBMCs. The source of this sequence is a man in his fifties in good health and CMV-seropositive. This CDR3 reads CASSQKTGPEQFF. The CDR3 DNA reads as TGTGCCAGCAGCCAAAAGACAGGGCCTGAGCAGTTCTTC.